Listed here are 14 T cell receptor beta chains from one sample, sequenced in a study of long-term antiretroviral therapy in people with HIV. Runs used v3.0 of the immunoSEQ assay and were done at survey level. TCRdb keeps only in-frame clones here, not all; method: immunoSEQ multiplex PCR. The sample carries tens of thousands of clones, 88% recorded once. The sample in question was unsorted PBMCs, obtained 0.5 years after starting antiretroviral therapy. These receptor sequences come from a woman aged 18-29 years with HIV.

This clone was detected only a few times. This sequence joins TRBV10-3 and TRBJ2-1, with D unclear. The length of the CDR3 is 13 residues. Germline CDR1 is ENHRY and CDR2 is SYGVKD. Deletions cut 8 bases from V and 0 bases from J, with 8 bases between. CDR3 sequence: CAISESSYNEQFF. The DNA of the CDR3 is TGTGCCATCTCAGAAAGCTCCTACAATGAGCAGTTCTTC.

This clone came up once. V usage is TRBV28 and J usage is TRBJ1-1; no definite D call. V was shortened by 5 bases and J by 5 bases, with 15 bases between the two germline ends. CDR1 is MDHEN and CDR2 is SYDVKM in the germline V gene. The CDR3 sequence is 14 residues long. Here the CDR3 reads CASSAPGRETEAFF. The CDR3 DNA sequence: TGTGCCAGCAGTGCCCCTGGGCGGGAGACTGAAGCTTTCTTT. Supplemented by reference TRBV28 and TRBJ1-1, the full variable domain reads DVKVTQSSRYLVKRTGEKVFLECVQDMDHENMFWYRQDPGLGLRLIYFSYDVKMKEKGDIPEGYSVSREKKERFSLILESASTNQTSMYLCASSAPGRETEAFFGQGTRLTVV.

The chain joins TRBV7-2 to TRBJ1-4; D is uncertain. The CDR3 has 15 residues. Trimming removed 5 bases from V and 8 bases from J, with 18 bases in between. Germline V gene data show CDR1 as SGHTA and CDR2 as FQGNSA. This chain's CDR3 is CASSHPPWNYEKLFF. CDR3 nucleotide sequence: TGTGCCAGCAGCCACCCGCCCTGGAATTACGAAAAACTGTTTTTT.

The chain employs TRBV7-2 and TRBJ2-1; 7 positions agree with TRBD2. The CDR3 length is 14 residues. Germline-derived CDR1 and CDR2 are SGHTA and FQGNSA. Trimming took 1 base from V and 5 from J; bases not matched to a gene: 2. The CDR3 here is CASSLVGGDNEQFF. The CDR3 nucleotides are TGTGCCAGCAGCTTAGTGGGGGGGGACAATGAGCAGTTCTTC.

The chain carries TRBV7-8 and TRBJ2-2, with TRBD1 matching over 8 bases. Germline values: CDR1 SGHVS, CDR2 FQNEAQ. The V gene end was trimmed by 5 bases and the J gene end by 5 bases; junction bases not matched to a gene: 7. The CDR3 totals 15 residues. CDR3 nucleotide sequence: TGTGCCAGCAGCCCCCGGACAGGGTCGACCGGGGAGCTGTTTTTT. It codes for CASSPRTGSTGELFF.

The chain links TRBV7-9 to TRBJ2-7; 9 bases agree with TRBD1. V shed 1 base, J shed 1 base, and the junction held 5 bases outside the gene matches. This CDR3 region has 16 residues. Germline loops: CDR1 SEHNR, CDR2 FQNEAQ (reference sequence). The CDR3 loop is CASSLGRDRVSYEQYF. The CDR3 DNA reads TGTGCCAGCAGCTTAGGAAGGGACAGGGTGTCCTACGAGCAGTACTTC.

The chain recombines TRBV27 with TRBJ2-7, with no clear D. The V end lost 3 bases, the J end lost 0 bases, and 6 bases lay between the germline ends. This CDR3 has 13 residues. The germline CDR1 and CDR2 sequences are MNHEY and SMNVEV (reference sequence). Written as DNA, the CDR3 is TGTGCCAGCAGTTTTGGCTTCTCCTACGAGCAGTACTTC. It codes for CASSFGFSYEQYF.

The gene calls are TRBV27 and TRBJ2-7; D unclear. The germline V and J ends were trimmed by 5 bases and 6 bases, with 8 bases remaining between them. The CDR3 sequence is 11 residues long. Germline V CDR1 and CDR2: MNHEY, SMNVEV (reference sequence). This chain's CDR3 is CASSPGTEQYF. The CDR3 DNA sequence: TGTGCCAGCAGTCCAGGTACCGAGCAGTACTTC.

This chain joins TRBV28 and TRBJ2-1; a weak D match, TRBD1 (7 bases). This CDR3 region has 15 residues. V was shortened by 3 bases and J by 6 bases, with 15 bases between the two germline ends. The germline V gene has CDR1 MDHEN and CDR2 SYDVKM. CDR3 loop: CASSLWGGTVNEQFF. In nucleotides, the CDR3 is TGTGCCAGCAGTTTGTGGGGCGGGACAGTCAATGAGCAGTTCTTC. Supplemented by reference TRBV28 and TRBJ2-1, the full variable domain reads DVKVTQSSRYLVKRTGEKVFLECVQDMDHENMFWYRQDPGLGLRLIYFSYDVKMKEKGDIPEGYSVSREKKERFSLILESASTNQTSMYLCASSLWGGTVNEQFFGPGTRLTVL.

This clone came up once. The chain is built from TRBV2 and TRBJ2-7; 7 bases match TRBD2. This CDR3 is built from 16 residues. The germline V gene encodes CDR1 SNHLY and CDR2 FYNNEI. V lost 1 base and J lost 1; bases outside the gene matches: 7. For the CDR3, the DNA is TGTGCCAGCAGTGAAGATTATGGGGGGGGTTCCTACGAGCAGTACTTC. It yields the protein CASSEDYGGGSYEQYF.

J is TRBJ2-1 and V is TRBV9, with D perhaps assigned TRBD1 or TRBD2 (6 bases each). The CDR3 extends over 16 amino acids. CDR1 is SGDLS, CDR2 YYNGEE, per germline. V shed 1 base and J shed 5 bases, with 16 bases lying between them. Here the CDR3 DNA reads TGTGCCAGCAGCGTAAATCGCGGAGGGGGAAACAATGAGCAGTTCTTC. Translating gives CASSVNRGGGNNEQFF.

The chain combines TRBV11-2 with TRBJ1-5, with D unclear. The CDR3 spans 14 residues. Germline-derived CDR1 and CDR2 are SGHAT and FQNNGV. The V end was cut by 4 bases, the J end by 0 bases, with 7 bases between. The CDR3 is CASSSVDSNQPQHF. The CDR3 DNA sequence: TGTGCCAGCAGCTCGGTTGATAGCAATCAGCCCCAGCATTTT.

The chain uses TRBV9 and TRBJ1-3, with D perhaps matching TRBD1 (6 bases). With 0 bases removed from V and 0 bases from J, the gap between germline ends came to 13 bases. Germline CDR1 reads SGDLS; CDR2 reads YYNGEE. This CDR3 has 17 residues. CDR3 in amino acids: CASSVAGGAYSGNTIYF. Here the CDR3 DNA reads TGTGCCAGCAGCGTAGCGGGGGGCGCCTACTCTGGAAACACCATATATTTT.

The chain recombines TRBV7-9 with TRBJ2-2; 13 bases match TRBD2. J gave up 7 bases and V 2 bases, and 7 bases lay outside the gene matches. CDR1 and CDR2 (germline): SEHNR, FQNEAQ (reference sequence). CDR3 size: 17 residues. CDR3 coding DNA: TGTGCCAGCAGCTTACGGGGACTAGCGGGAATATTCGGGGAGCTGTTTTTT. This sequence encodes CASSLRGLAGIFGELFF.